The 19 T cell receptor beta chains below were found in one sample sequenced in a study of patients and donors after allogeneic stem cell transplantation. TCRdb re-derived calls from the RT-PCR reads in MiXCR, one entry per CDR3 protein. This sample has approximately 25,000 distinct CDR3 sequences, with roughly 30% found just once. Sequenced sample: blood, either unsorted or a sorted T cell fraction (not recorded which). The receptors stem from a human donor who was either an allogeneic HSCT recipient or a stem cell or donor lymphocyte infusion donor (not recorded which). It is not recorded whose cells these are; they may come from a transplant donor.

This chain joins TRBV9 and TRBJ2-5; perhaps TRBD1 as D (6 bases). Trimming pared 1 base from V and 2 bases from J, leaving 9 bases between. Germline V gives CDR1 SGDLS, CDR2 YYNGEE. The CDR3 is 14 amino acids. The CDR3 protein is CASSVSGQQETQYF. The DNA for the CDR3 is TGTGCCAGCAGCGTAAGCGGACAGCAAGAGACCCAGTACTTC.

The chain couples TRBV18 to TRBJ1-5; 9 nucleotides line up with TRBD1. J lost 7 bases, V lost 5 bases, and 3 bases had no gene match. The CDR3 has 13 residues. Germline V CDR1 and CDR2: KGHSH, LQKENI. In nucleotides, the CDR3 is TGTGCCAGCTCAGGGACAGGGAACCAGCCCCAGCATTTT. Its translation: CASSGTGNQPQHF.

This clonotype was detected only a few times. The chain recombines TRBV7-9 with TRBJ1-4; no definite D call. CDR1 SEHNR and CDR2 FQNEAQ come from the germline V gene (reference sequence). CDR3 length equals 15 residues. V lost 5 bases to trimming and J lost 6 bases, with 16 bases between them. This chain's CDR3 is CASSGRREDHEKLFF. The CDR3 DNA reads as TGTGCCAGCAGCGGCAGGCGGGAGGATCATGAAAAACTGTTTTTT.

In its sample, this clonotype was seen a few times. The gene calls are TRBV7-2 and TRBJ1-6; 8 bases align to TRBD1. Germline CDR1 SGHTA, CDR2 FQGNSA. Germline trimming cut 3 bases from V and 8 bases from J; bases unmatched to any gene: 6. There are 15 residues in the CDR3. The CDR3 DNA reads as TGTGCCAGCAGCTTGGTAGACAGGGGATATTCACCCCTCCACTTT. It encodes CASSLVDRGYSPLHF.

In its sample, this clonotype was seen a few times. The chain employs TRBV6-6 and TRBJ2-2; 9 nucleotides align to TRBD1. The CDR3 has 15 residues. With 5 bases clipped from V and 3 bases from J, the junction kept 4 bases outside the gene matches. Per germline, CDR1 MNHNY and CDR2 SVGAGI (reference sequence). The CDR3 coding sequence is TGTGCCAGCAGTCGGGACAGGGCCGACACCGGGGAGCTGTTTTTT. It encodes CASSRDRADTGELFF.

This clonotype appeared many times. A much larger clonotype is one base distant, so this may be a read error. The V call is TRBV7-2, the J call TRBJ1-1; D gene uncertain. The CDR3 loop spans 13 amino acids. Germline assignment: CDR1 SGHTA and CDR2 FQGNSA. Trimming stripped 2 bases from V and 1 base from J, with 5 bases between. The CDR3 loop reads CASSLRQNTEAFF. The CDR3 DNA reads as TGTGCCAGCAGCTTAAGACAGAACACTGAAGCTTTCTTT.

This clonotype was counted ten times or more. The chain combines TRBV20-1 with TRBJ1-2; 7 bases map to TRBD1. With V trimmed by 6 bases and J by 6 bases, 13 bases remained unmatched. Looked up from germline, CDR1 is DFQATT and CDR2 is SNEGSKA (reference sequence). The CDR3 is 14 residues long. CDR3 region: CSALDRVNPHGYTF. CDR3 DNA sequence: TGCAGTGCACTCGACAGGGTCAACCCCCATGGCTACACCTTC.

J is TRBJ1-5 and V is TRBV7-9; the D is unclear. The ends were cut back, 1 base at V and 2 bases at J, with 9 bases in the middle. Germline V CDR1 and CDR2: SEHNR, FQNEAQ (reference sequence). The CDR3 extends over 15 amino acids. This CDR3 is CASSLGNVGNQPQHF. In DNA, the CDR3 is TGTGCCAGCAGCTTAGGCAACGTCGGCAATCAGCCCCAGCATTTT.

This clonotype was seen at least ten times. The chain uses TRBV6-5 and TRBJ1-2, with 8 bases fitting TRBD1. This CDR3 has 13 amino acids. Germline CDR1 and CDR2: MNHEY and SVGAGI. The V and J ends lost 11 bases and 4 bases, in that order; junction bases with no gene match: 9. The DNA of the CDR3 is TGTGCCGCAGTGGACAGGGCTTCCTATGGCTACACCTTC. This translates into CAAVDRASYGYTF.

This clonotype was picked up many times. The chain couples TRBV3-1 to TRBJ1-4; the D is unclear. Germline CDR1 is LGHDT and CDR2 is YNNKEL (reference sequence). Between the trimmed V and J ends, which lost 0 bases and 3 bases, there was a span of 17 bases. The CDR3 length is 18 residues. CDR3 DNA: TGTGCCAGCAGCCAAGATCCCGTCACGGACGCATCTAATGAAAAACTGTTTTTT. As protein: CASSQDPVTDASNEKLFF.

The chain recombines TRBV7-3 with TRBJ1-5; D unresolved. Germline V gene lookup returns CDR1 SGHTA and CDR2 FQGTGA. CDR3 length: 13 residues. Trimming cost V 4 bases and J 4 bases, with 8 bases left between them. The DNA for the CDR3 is TGTGCCAGCAGCTGGGATAGGAATCAGCCCCAGCATTTT. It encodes CASSWDRNQPQHF.

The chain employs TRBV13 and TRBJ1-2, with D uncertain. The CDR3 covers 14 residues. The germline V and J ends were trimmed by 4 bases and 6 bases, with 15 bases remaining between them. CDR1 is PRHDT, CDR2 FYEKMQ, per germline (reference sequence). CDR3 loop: CASSYWRALDGYTF. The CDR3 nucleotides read TGTGCCAGCAGCTATTGGCGGGCGCTCGATGGCTACACCTTC.

CDR3 residues: CASSSTVSSSGAQETQYF. For the CDR3, the DNA is TGCGCCAGCAGCTCCACCGTATCGTCTAGCGGGGCCCAAGAGACCCAGTACTTC. J is TRBJ2-5 and V is TRBV5-1; 9 nucleotides line up with TRBD2. Per germline, CDR1 SGHRS and CDR2 YFSETQ. This CDR3 is built from 18 residues. After removal of 3 bases from V and 1 base from J, the junction contained 13 bases not matched to a gene.

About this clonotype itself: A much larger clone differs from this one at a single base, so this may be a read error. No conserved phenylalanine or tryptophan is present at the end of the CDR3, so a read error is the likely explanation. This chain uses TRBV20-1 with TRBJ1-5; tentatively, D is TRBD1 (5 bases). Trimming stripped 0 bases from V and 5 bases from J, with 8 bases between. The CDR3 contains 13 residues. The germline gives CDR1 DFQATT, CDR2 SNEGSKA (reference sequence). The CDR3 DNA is TGCAGTGCTAGAGAGGACAACTATCAGCCCCAGCATTTG. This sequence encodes CSAREDNYQPQHL.

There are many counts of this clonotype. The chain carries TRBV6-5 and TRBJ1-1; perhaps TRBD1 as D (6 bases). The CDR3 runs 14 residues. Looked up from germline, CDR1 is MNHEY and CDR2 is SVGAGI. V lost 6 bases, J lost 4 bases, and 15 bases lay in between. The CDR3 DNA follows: TGTGCCAGCAGAACCCCTGGGGGGGCCACTGAAGCTTTCTTT. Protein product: CASRTPGGATEAFF.

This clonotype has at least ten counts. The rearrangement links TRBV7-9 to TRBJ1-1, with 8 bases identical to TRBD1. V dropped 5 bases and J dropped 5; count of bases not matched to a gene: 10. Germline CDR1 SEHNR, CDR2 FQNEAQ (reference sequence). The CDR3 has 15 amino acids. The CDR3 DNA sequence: TGTGCCAGCAGCATCCTGGACAGGGCAGAAACTGAAGCTTTCTTT. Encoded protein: CASSILDRAETEAFF.

The CDR3 DNA follows: TGTGCCATCAGTGGGGGGACCCCTGGGCTGCCTCAGCCCCAGCATTTT. This gives the protein CAISGGTPGLPQPQHF. V usage is TRBV10-3 and J usage is TRBJ1-5; the D gene is possibly TRBD1 (5 bases). Germline loops: CDR1 ENHRY, CDR2 SYGVKD. V was trimmed by 4 bases and J by 6 bases, leaving 19 bases between them. This CDR3 is 16 amino acids long.

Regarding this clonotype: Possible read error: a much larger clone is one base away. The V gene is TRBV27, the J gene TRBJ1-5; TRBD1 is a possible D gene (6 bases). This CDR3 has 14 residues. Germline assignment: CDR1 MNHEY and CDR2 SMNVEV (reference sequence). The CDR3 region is CASSLDSLNQPQNF. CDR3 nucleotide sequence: TGTGCCAGCAGCCTGGACAGCCTCAATCAGCCCCAGAATTTT.

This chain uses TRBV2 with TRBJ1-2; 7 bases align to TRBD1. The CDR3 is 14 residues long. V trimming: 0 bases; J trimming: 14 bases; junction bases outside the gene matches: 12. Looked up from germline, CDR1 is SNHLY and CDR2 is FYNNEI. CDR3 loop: CASSEATRGQRGTF. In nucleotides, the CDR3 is TGTGCCAGCAGTGAAGCCACGCGGGGACAGCGAGGAACCTTC.